The 27 T cell receptor beta chains below come from one sample, sequenced in a study of shared clonotypes between healthy human individuals. Libraries were prepared by immunoSEQ multiplex PCR; TCRdb keeps only in-frame clonotypes and omits some of them. The sample has 2.5 million or so clones; about 92% are singletons. Sequencing was performed on naive CD4+ T cells sorted from blood. The subset here: CD45RA+ positively selected. Every receptor here comes from a man between 18 and 35 years old in good health.

The chain joins TRBV29-1 to TRBJ2-3; 12 positions match TRBD2. V shed 2 bases and J 5 bases; nucleotides not matched to a gene: 2. CDR3 size: 14 residues. Germline V gene sequence: CDR1 SQVTM, CDR2 ANQGSEA. The CDR3 region is CSVEKGLAGDTQYF. In DNA form, the CDR3 reads TGCAGCGTTGAAAAGGGACTAGCGGGAGATACGCAGTATTTT.

This chain uses TRBV28 with TRBJ2-4; D unresolved. Germline lookup yields CDR1 MDHEN and CDR2 SYDVKM. The CDR3 loop spans 13 amino acids. The chain's CDR3 is CESRDEAKNIQYF. The CDR3, as DNA: TGTGAGTCCAGAGACGAAGCCAAAAACATTCAGTACTTC.

The chain links TRBV5-1 to TRBJ1-6; D is undetermined. Trimming took 3 bases from V and 0 from J, leaving 10 bases between them. The CDR3 extends over 16 amino acids. The germline CDR1 and CDR2 sequences are SGHRS and YFSETQ. The DNA of the CDR3 is TGCGCCAGCAGCTCGAGGACGGACTCCTATAATTCACCCCTCCACTTT. It specifies CASSSRTDSYNSPLHF.

This clone has just one count. The V gene is TRBV7-9, the J gene TRBJ1-3; D possibly corresponds to TRBD1 (5 bases). The V end was cut by 3 bases, the J end by 4 bases, with 10 bases between. The CDR3 has 14 residues. Germline V gene lookup returns CDR1 SEHNR and CDR2 FQNEAQ (reference sequence). The CDR3 is CASSLGDHGNTIYF. CDR3 DNA sequence: TGTGCCAGCAGCTTGGGGGATCACGGAAACACCATATATTTT.

This rearrangement joins TRBV12-2 to TRBJ1-6. TRBV12-2 is a pseudogene. CDR3 size: 15 residues. The CDR3 nucleotides are TGTGCAAGTCGCTTTACTACGGTCTGGGATTCACCCCTCCACTTT. This sequence encodes CASRFTTVWDSPLHF.

CDR3 sequence: CASSPPGKVETQYF. Here the CDR3 DNA reads TGTGCCAGCTCACCACCAGGGAAGGTTGAGACCCAGTACTTC. V and J are TRBV18 and TRBJ2-5; D unresolved. Per the germline V gene, CDR1 is KGHSH and CDR2 is LQKENI. Trimming shortened V by 0 bases and J by 5 bases, and 10 bases separated the two germline ends. The CDR3 consists of 14 residues.

V gene TRBV19 combines with J gene TRBJ1-5; 10 positions agree with TRBD1. This CDR3 spans 15 amino acids. V dropped 5 bases and J dropped 5; count of bases not matched to a gene: 6. Germline CDR1 and CDR2: LNHDA and SQIVND (reference sequence). CDR3 in DNA: TGTGCCAGTAGTCTCGGACAGGGGGGGCATCAGCCCCAGCATTTT. This codes for CASSLGQGGHQPQHF.

A word on this clone: The same CDR3 can be traced to other DNA sequences in this sample. The chain links TRBV9 to TRBJ2-1; TRBD1 matches 8 bases. The junction had 0 bases not matched to a gene; V was cut back by 1 base and J by 6 bases. Per the germline V gene, CDR1 is SGDLS and CDR2 is YYNGEE. This CDR3 spans 13 amino acids. Here the CDR3 reads CASSVTGGNEQFF. The CDR3 DNA reads TGTGCCAGCAGCGTAACAGGGGGCAATGAGCAGTTCTTC.

The rearrangement joins TRBV7-3 to TRBJ1-1; D is undetermined. Germline CDR1 is SGHTA and CDR2 is FQGTGA. The CDR3 runs to 12 residues. V shed 5 bases and J shed 4 bases, with 8 bases lying between them. CDR3 sequence (DNA): TGTGCCAGCAGCGACGGATCCACTGAAGCTTTCTTT. It codes for CASSDGSTEAFF.

The V gene is TRBV6-6, the J gene TRBJ1-5; D might be TRBD1 (6 bases). The V end lost 6 bases, the J end lost 4 bases, and 16 bases lay between the germline ends. The germline gives CDR1 MNHNY, CDR2 SVGAGI (reference sequence). The CDR3 runs 15 residues. The CDR3 loop reads CASRNQGFGNQPQHF. CDR3 sequence (DNA): TGTGCCAGCAGAAATCAGGGGTTTGGGAATCAGCCCCAGCATTTT.

This chain connects TRBV2 to TRBJ1-6; D might be TRBD1 (5 bases). CDR1 and CDR2 (germline): SNHLY, FYNNEI. This CDR3 comprises 16 residues. Trimming took off 2 bases at V and 6 bases at J, with 14 bases between the two ends. DNA for the CDR3: TGTGCCAGCAGTGAACAAGGGACTCTATCTAATTCACCCCTCCACTTT. Translating it yields CASSEQGTLSNSPLHF.

The rearrangement uses TRBV30 and TRBJ2-5; 10 nucleotides align to TRBD2. Germline V CDR1 and CDR2: GTSNPN, SVGIG (reference sequence). The CDR3 spans 15 residues. V trimming: 3 bases; J trimming: 7 bases; junction bases outside the gene matches: 11. CDR3 region: CAWSPGLAGVWTQYF. CDR3 in DNA: TGTGCCTGGAGCCCGGGGCTAGCGGGGGTTTGGACCCAGTACTTC.

This chain uses TRBV29-1 with TRBJ2-1; D gene uncertain. Germline-derived CDR1 and CDR2 are SQVTM and ANQGSEA. The germline V and J ends were trimmed by 1 base and 5 bases, with 6 bases remaining between them. The CDR3 runs 12 residues. The CDR3 DNA sequence: TGCAGCGTTGAAGTTCTTAACAATGAGCAGTTCTTC. It encodes CSVEVLNNEQFF.

V gene TRBV4-3 combines with J gene TRBJ2-5; TRBD1 matches at 9 bases. Trimming cost V 1 base and J 6 bases; bases outside gene matches: 9. The CDR3 is 16 amino acids. The germline gives CDR1 LGHNA, CDR2 YSLEER. The CDR3 DNA reads TGCGCCAGCAGCCAAGGGGGGGACAGGGACACGAAGACCCAGTACTTC. Protein sequence: CASSQGGDRDTKTQYF.

This chain links TRBV6-6 with TRBJ1-6; D remains unclear. The germline gives CDR1 MNHNY, CDR2 SVGAGI (reference sequence). This CDR3 has 14 residues. V was cut by 2 bases and J by 7 bases, with 9 bases left in between. The DNA for the CDR3 is TGTGCCAGCAGTTACATAGGCGGAAATTCACCCCTCCACTTT. Protein product: CASSYIGGNSPLHF.

The CDR3 nucleotides read TGCGCCAGCAGCCAGACAGACCGACTTCATTCACCCCTCCACTTT. Translating it yields CASSQTDRLHSPLHF. This chain connects TRBV4-1 to TRBJ1-6, with D perhaps matching TRBD1 (5 bases). The CDR3 loop spans 15 amino acids. Germline CDR1 MGHRA, CDR2 YSYEKL. The germline V and J ends were trimmed by 3 bases and 8 bases, with 14 bases remaining between them.

This chain links TRBV5-8 with TRBJ1-5; 8 positions agree with TRBD1. This CDR3 contains 16 residues. J lost 0 bases, V lost 4 bases, and 6 bases had no gene match. CDR1 is SGHTS, CDR2 YDEGEE, per germline. CDR3 sequence (DNA): TGTGCCAGCAGCCATGGACAGGGCGTTAGCAATCAGCCCCAGCATTTT. Protein: CASSHGQGVSNQPQHF.

This chain joins TRBV5-1 and TRBJ2-2; 12 bases are shared with TRBD1. Losses at the gene ends were 7 bases for V and 7 bases for J; bases not matched to a gene: 8. This CDR3 is 15 amino acids long. Looked up from germline, CDR1 is SGHRS and CDR2 is YFSETQ. The CDR3 here is CASRWDRGPIGELFF. In DNA form, the CDR3 reads TGCGCCAGCCGATGGGACAGGGGGCCGATCGGGGAGCTGTTTTTT. Based on the CDR3 plus reference TRBV5-1 and TRBJ2-2, the full variable domain is KAGVTQTPRYLIKTRGQQVTLSCSPISGHRSVSWYQQTPGQGLQFLFEYFSETQRNKGNFPGRFSGRQFSNSRSEMNVSTLELGDSALYLCASRWDRGPIGELFFGEGSRLTVL.

The CDR3 sequence: CASSLTGTLPGELFF. CDR3 DNA: TGTGCCAGCAGCTTAACCGGGACCCTCCCCGGGGAGCTGTTTTTT. The chain couples TRBV5-5 to TRBJ2-2; the D call may be TRBD1 or TRBD2 (5 bases each). V dropped 2 bases and J dropped 6 bases, with 14 bases sitting between them. Germline assignment: CDR1 SGHKS and CDR2 YYEKEE (reference sequence). This CDR3 region has 15 residues.

This clone has just one count. The rearrangement links TRBV12-5 to TRBJ1-6; no clear D. The germline CDR1 and CDR2 sequences are LGHNT and FRNRAP. V lost 7 bases, J lost 12 bases, and 16 bases lay in between. The CDR3 covers 13 residues. The CDR3 loop is CASASFLRGPLHF. The CDR3 bases are TGTGCTAGTGCCTCTTTCCTGCGTGGACCCCTCCACTTT.

V usage is TRBV19 and J usage is TRBJ2-2; the D gene is possibly TRBD1 (5 bases). Between the trimmed V and J ends, which lost 7 bases and 5 bases, there was a span of 8 bases. This CDR3 contains 12 residues. Germline V lookup: CDR1 LNHDA, CDR2 SQIVND (reference sequence). CDR3 loop: CASNTGTGELFF. The CDR3, as DNA: TGTGCCAGTAATACAGGTACCGGGGAGCTGTTTTTT.

V and J are TRBV27 and TRBJ2-4, with TRBD1 as a possible D gene (7 bases). Germline CDR1 MNHEY, CDR2 SMNVEV (reference sequence). The CDR3 length is 13 residues. The V and J ends lost 3 bases and 12 bases respectively, with 15 bases between them. The CDR3: CASSLAQGGSQYF. The CDR3 DNA reads TGTGCCAGCAGTTTGGCCCAGGGGGGCAGTCAGTACTTC.

This chain connects TRBV19 to TRBJ2-7, with 8 bases identical to TRBD1. The CDR3 is 15 amino acids. Germline V lookup: CDR1 LNHDA, CDR2 SQIVND (reference sequence). Germline trimming cut 5 bases from V and 3 bases from J; bases unmatched to any gene: 9. CDR3 region: CASSVSGGPYYEQYF. CDR3 DNA sequence: TGTGCCAGTAGTGTATCAGGGGGCCCCTACTACGAGCAGTACTTC.

The V call is TRBV19, the J call TRBJ2-2; no firm D call. Germline-derived CDR1 and CDR2 are LNHDA and SQIVND (reference sequence). This CDR3 has 15 residues. V was cut by 4 bases and J by 4 bases, with 13 bases left in between. CDR3 residues: CASSNRAVSTGELFF. CDR3 in DNA: TGTGCCAGTAGTAACAGAGCTGTGAGCACCGGGGAGCTGTTTTTT.

CDR3 amino acids: CASSPGNSPEQYF. The CDR3 DNA reads TGTGCCAGCTCACCAGGTAACTCCCCGGAGCAGTACTTC. The chain is built from TRBV18 and TRBJ2-7; D unclear. CDR1 is KGHSH, CDR2 LQKENI, per germline. V was cut by 2 bases and J by 7 bases, with 12 bases left in between. The CDR3 contains 13 residues.

The rearrangement links TRBV6-5 to TRBJ2-2; no clear D gene. The CDR3 contains 14 residues. Germline values: CDR1 MNHEY, CDR2 SVGAGI. Trimming left V 5 bases short and J 5 bases short, with 12 bases between. The CDR3, as DNA: TGTGCCAGCAGTAGAGGTTCGAGTACCGGGGAGCTGTTTTTT. Amino acids: CASSRGSSTGELFF.

The J gene is TRBJ2-1, the V gene TRBV4-3, with TRBD2 identical over 10 bases. This CDR3 contains 15 residues. CDR1 LGHNA and CDR2 YSLEER come from the germline V gene. Unmatched junction bases numbered 8, after V lost 0 bases and J lost 12 bases. CDR3 nucleotides: TGCGCCAGCAGCCAAGAATGGCTAGCGGGAGCGGGGCAGTTCTTC. It is translated as CASSQEWLAGAGQFF.